Following are 9 T cell receptor beta chains from one sample sequenced in a study of healthy donors' naive CD4 and CD8 T cells. A linear amplification protocol produced the TCR libraries from 400 to 550 ng of total RNA. MiXCR, run by TCRdb on the reads, gives a single entry per CDR3 protein. The sample includes about 200,000 distinct CDR3 sequences, under 85% of them seen just once. The sample taken for sequencing was naive CD4+ and CD8+ T cells sorted from blood, pooled from several donors. Source of these receptors: a pool of human donors in good health; the sample pools cells from several healthy donors.

This clonotype was seen a few times. This chain links TRBV27 with TRBJ2-7; D call uncertain. Trimming took 4 bases from V and 1 from J, leaving 8 bases between them. Germline values: CDR1 MNHEY, CDR2 SMNVEV (reference sequence). CDR3 length: 13 amino acids. CDR3 in amino acids: CASSYATSYEQYF. The CDR3 DNA reads TGTGCCAGCAGTTATGCAACATCCTACGAGCAGTACTTC.

J is TRBJ1-2 and V is TRBV12-3 or TRBV12-4, with D possibly matching TRBD1 (6 bases). Deletions cut 6 bases from V and 6 bases from J, with 14 bases between. This CDR3 spans 13 amino acids. The CDR3 sequence: CASRKPGEDGYTF. The CDR3 DNA follows: TGTGCCAGCAGGAAACCAGGGGAGGATGGCTACACCTTC.

This rearrangement joins TRBV19 to TRBJ2-1; D remains unclear. The V end was cut by 1 base, the J end by 0 bases, with 16 bases between. CDR1 and CDR2 (germline): LNHDA, SQIVND (reference sequence). The length of the CDR3 is 18 residues. Here the CDR3 DNA reads TGTGCCAGTAGTATAGCCCCTTGGGCGGAGAGCTCCTACAATGAGCAGTTCTTC. Amino acid sequence: CASSIAPWAESSYNEQFF.

This clonotype was detected only once. The V and J genes are TRBV6-5 and TRBJ2-3, with 13 positions matching TRBD2. Germline V gene data show CDR1 as MNHEY and CDR2 as SVGAGI. V dropped 2 bases and J dropped 5; count of bases not matched to a gene: 19. This CDR3 has 21 amino acids. The DNA of the CDR3 is TGTGCCAGCAGTTACACGATCCAGGGGGAACTAGCGGGAGGGCTAGGAGATACGCAGTATTTT. Residues: CASSYTIQGELAGGLGDTQYF.

This chain joins TRBV29-1 and TRBJ2-7, with D possibly matching TRBD1 (5 bases). This CDR3 has 13 amino acids. Germline V lookup: CDR1 SQVTM, CDR2 ANQGSEA. Trimming took 6 bases from V and 3 from J, leaving 15 bases between them. The CDR3 sequence: CSVWGTGYYEQYF. CDR3 DNA sequence: TGCAGCGTGTGGGGTACAGGCTACTACGAGCAGTACTTC.

The chain has TRBV27 and TRBJ1-1, with no clear D. The CDR3 totals 14 residues. Between the trimmed V and J ends, which lost 3 bases and 1 base, there was a span of 9 bases. Germline-derived CDR1 and CDR2 are MNHEY and SMNVEV (reference sequence). CDR3 amino acids: CASSFSTANTEAFF. The DNA for the CDR3 is TGTGCCAGCAGTTTTTCGACGGCGAACACTGAAGCTTTCTTT.

This clonotype was seen once. This rearrangement joins TRBV29-1 to TRBJ2-7; D gene unclear. The CDR3 is made up of 12 amino acids. CDR1 and CDR2 (germline): SQVTM, ANQGSEA. V was cut by 6 bases and J by 6 bases, with 15 bases left in between. The CDR3 reads CSVTTENSEQYF. DNA of the CDR3: TGCAGCGTAACTACAGAGAACTCCGAGCAGTACTTC.

This chain links TRBV29-1 with TRBJ1-2; tentatively, D is TRBD1 (5 bases). The CDR3 runs 16 residues. Trimming took off 1 base at V and 8 bases at J, with 23 bases between the two ends. Germline-derived CDR1 and CDR2 are SQVTM and ANQGSEA. The CDR3 bases are TGCAGCGTTGAAGGGCCCCGCCAGGGACCCAGGGAAGGCTACACCTTC. Protein sequence: CSVEGPRQGPREGYTF.

This clonotype was observed a single time. The chain is built from TRBV30 and TRBJ2-3; D gene uncertain. Trimming removed 0 bases at V and 6 bases at J, with 10 bases between. Germline lookup yields CDR1 GTSNPN and CDR2 SVGIG (reference sequence). This CDR3 region has 13 residues. The CDR3 nucleotides read TGTGCCTGGAGTGTAGGAAAGTCCGATACGCAGTATTTT. As protein: CAWSVGKSDTQYF.